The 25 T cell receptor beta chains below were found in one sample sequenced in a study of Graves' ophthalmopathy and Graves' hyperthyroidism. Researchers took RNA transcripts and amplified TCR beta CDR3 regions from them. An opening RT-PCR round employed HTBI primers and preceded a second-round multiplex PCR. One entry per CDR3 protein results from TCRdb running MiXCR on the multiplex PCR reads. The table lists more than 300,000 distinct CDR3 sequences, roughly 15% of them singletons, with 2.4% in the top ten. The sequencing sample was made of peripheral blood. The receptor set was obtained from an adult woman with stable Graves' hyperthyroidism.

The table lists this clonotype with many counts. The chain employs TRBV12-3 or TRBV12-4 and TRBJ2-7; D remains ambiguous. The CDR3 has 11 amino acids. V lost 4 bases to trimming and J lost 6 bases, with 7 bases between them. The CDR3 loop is CASSWEAEQYF. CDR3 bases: TGTGCCAGCAGTTGGGAAGCCGAGCAGTACTTC.

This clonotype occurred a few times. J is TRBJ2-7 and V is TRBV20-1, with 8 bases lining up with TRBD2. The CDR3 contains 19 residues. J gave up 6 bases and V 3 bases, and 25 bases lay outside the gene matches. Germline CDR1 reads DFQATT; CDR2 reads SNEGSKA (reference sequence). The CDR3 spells CSARGPSIAGFARGAEQYF. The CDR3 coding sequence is TGCAGTGCTAGGGGACCCTCCATAGCGGGATTCGCAAGGGGTGCCGAGCAGTACTTC.

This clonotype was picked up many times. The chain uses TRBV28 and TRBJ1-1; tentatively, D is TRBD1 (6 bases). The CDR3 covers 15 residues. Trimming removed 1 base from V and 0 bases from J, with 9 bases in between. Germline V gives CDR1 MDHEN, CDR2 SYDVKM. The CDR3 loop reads CASSLSGTMNTEAFF. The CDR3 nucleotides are TGTGCCAGCAGTTTATCCGGGACAATGAACACTGAAGCTTTCTTT.

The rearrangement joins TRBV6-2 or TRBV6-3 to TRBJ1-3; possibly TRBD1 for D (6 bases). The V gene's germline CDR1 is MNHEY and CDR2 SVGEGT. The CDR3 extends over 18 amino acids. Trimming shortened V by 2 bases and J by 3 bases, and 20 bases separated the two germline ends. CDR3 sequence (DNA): TGTGCCAGCAGTTACACGGAGGGGGGTTCGAGATTTGGAAACACCATATATTTT. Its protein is CASSYTEGGSRFGNTIYF.

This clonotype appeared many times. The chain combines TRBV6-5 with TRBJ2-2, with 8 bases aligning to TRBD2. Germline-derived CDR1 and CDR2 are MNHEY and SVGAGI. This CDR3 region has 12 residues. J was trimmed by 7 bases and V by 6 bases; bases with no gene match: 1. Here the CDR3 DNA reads TGTGCCAGCAGGGGGACTAGCGGGGAGCTGTTTTTT. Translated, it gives CASRGTSGELFF.

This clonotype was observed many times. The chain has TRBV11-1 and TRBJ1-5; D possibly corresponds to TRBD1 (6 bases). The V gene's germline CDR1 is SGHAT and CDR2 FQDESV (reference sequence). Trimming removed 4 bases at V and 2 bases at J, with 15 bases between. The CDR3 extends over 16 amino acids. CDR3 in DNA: TGTGCCAGCAGCTCTTCACAGGGTGGAGGCAATCAGCCCCAGCATTTT. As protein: CASSSSQGGGNQPQHF.

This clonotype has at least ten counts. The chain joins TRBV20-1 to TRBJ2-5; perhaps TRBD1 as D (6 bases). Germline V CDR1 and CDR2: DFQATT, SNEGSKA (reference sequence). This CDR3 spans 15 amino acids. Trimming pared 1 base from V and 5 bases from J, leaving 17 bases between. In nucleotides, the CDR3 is TGCAGTGCTAGAGGGACAGATGGTTACTCGGAGACCCAGTACTTC. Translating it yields CSARGTDGYSETQYF.

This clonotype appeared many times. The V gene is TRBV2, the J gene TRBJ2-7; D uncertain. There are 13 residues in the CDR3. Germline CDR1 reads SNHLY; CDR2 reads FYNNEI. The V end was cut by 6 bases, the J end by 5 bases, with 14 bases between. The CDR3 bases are TGTGCCAGCAGATTGAACAGCCGTCACGAGCAGTACTTC. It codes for CASRLNSRHEQYF. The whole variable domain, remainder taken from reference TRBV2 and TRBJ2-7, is EPEVTQTPSHQVTQMGQEVILRCVPISNHLYFYWYRQILGQKVEFLVSFYNNEISEKSEIFDDQFSVERPDGSNFTLKIRSTKLEDSAMYFCASRLNSRHEQYFGPGTRLTVT.

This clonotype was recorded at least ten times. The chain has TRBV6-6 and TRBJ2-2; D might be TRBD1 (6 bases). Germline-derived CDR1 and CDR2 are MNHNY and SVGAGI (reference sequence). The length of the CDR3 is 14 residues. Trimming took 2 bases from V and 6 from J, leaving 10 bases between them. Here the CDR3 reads CASSYLGASGELFF. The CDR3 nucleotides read TGTGCCAGCAGTTACCTGGGGGCGTCCGGGGAGCTGTTTTTT.

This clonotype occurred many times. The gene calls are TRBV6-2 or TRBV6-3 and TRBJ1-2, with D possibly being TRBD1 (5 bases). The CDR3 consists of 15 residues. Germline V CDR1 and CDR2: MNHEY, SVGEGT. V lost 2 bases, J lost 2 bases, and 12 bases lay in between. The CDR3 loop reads CASSYHDRFNYGYTF. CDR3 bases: TGTGCCAGCAGTTACCACGACAGATTCAACTATGGCTACACCTTC.

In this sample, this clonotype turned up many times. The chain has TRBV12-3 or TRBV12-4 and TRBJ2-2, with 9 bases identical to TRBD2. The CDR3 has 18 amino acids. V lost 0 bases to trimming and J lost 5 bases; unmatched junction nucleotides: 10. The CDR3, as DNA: TGTGCCAGCAGTTTAGCCGGACTAGCGACAAAGGGGACCGGGGAGCTGTTTTTT. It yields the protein CASSLAGLATKGTGELFF.

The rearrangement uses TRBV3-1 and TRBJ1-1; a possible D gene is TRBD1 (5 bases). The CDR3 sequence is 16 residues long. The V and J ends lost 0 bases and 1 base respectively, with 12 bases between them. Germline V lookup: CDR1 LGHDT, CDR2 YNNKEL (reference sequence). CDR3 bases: TGTGCCAGCAGCCAAGAGCCGGGGGTGGGGAACACTGAAGCTTTCTTT. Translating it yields CASSQEPGVGNTEAFF.

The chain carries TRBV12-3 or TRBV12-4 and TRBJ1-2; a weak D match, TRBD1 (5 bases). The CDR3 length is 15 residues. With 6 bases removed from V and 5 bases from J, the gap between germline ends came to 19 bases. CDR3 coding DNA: TGTGCCAGCAGAAGTCGAAAGGGGCGAAGGTATGGCTACACCTTC. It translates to CASRSRKGRRYGYTF.

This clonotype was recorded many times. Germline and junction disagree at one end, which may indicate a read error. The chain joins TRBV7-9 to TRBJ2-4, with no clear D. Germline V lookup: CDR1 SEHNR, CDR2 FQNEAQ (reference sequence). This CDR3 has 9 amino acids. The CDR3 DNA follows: TGTGCCAGCGACCCCCCCGTTAGGTTC. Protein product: CASDPPVRF.

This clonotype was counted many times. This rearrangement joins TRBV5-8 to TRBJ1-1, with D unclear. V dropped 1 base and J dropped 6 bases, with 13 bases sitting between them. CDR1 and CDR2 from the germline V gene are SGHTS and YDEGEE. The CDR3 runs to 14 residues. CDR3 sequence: CASSLPSIVPEAFF. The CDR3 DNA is TGTGCCAGCAGCTTGCCCTCTATAGTCCCTGAAGCTTTCTTT.

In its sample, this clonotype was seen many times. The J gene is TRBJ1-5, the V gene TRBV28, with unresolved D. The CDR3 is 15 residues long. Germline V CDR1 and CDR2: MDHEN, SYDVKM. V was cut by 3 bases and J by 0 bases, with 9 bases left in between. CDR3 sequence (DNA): TGTGCCAGCAGTTTGCTACGGGATAGCAATCAGCCCCAGCATTTT. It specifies CASSLLRDSNQPQHF. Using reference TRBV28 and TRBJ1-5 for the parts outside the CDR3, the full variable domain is DVKVTQSSRYLVKRTGEKVFLECVQDMDHENMFWYRQDPGLGLRLIYFSYDVKMKEKGDIPEGYSVSREKKERFSLILESASTNQTSMYLCASSLLRDSNQPQHFGDGTRLSIL.

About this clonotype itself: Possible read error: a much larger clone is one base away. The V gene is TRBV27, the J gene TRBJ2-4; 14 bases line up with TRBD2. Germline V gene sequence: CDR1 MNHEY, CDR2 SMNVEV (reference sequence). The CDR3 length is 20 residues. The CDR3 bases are TGTGCCAGCAGTCATCGCACCTCGGACATGGGACTAGCGGGAGTAAACATTAAGTACTTC. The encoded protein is CASSHRTSDMGLAGVNIKYF.

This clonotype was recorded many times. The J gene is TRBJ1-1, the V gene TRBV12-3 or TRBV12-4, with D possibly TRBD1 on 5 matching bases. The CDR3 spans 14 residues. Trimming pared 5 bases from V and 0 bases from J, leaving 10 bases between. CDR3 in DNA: TGTGCCAGCAGTGTTGCAGGGATGAACACTGAAGCTTTCTTT. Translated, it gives CASSVAGMNTEAFF.

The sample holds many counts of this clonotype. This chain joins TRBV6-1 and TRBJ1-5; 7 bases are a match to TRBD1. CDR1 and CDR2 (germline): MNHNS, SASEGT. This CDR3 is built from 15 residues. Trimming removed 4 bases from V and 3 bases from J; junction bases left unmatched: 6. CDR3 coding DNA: TGTGCCAGCAGTGGACCGACAGGGCCCAATCAGCCCCAGCATTTT. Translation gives CASSGPTGPNQPQHF.

CDR3 sequence (DNA): TGTGCCAGCAGCCAAGCCGCGACAGGGACTTGGCAAGAGACCCAGTACTTC. It encodes CASSQAATGTWQETQYF. This chain uses TRBV3-1 with TRBJ2-5; weak D call: TRBD1 (7 bases). V lost 1 base and J 2 bases, leaving 17 bases between the germline ends. The CDR3 has 17 residues. Germline lookup yields CDR1 LGHDT and CDR2 YNNKEL (reference sequence).

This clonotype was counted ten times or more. CDR3 amino acids: CSARERGQPQHF. CDR3 coding DNA: TGCAGTGCTAGAGAGAGGGGACAGCCCCAGCATTTT. The chain employs TRBV20-1 and TRBJ1-5; maybe TRBD1 (5 bases). Trimming removed 0 bases at V and 7 bases at J, with 7 bases between. Germline V lookup: CDR1 DFQATT, CDR2 SNEGSKA (reference sequence). The CDR3 spans 12 residues.

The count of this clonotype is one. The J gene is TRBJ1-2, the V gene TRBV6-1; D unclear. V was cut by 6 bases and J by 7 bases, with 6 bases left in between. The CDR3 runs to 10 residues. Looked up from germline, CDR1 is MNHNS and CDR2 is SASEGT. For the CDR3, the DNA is TGTGCCAGCAGGGAGAGTGGCTACACCTTC. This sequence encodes CASRESGYTF.

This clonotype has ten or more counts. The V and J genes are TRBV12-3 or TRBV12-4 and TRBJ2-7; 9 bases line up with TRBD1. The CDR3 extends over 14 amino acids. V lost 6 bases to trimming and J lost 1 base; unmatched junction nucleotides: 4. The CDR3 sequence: CASRRQGGSYEQYF. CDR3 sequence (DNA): TGTGCCAGCAGGCGACAGGGGGGGTCCTACGAGCAGTACTTC.

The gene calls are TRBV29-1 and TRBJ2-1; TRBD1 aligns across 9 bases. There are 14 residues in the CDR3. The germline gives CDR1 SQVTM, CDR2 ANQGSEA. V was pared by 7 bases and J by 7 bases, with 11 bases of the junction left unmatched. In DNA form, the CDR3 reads TGCAGCGCCTTCGACAGGGGGATTACGAATGAGCAGTTCTTC. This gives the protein CSAFDRGITNEQFF.

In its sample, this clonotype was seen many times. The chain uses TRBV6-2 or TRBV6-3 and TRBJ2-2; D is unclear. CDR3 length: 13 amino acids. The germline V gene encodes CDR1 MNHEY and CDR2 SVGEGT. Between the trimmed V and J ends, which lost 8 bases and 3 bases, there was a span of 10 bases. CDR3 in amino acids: CASSLKYTGELFF. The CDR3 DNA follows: TGTGCCAGCTCCCTAAAGTACACCGGGGAGCTGTTTTTT.